The 29 T cell receptor beta chains presented below share a single source sample, sequenced in a study of blood T cell repertoires in COVID-19. Profiling relied on immunoSEQ multiplex PCR, and the TCRdb table lists in-frame clones only, not all of them. The sample consists of about 360,000 clones, 87% of them appearing once. Material: PBMCs or T cells enriched from blood (not recorded which). These receptors all stem from a man aged 40-49 years in a cohort exposed to, infected with or recovered from COVID-19 (not recorded which).

This rearrangement joins TRBV2 to TRBJ2-1, with a possible D match to TRBD2 (6 bases). Trimming cost V 6 bases and J 6 bases, with 12 bases left between them. The CDR3 sequence is 13 residues long. CDR1 and CDR2 (germline): SNHLY, FYNNEI. The DNA of the CDR3 is TGTGCCAGCAGCGGCCGGGACTTCAATGAGCAGTTCTTC. This codes for CASSGRDFNEQFF.

This clone was seen a handful of times. The CDR3 protein is CASSIRGNTEAFF. In nucleotides, the CDR3 is TGTGCTAGTTCCATCAGGGGAAACACTGAAGCTTTCTTT. The chain joins TRBV12-5 to TRBJ1-1; tentatively, D is TRBD1 (6 bases). Germline CDR1 LGHNT, CDR2 FRNRAP. V was pared by 8 bases and J by 2 bases, with 12 bases between. The CDR3 extends over 13 amino acids.

The chain is built from TRBV5-1 and TRBJ1-5; 9 nucleotides match TRBD1. Germline V gene lookup returns CDR1 SGHRS and CDR2 YFSETQ. J was trimmed by 2 bases and V by 1 base; bases with no gene match: 4. The CDR3 loop spans 16 amino acids. The CDR3 is CASSLTGQGRNQPQHF. CDR3 DNA: TGCGCCAGCAGCTTGACGGGACAGGGACGCAATCAGCCCCAGCATTTT.

The genes are TRBV18 and TRBJ2-7; possibly TRBD1 for D (6 bases). The CDR3 extends over 16 amino acids. Germline V gene lookup returns CDR1 KGHSH and CDR2 LQKENI. The V gene lost 0 bases and the J gene lost 3 bases, with 15 bases spanning the gap. This chain's CDR3 is CASSPPGQGRGYEQYF. In DNA, the CDR3 is TGTGCCAGCTCACCACCGGGGCAGGGCAGGGGCTACGAGCAGTACTTC. The entire variable domain, with the rest obtained from reference TRBV18 and TRBJ2-7, is as follows: NAGVMQNPRHLVRRRGQEARLRCSPMKGHSHVYWYRQLPEEGLKFMVYLQKENIIDESGMPKERFSAEFPKEGPSILRIQQVVRGDSAAYFCASSPPGQGRGYEQYFGPGTRLTVT.

The gene calls are TRBV6-6 and TRBJ1-5; no definite D call. V shed 5 bases and J shed 0 bases, with 23 bases lying between them. Germline assignment: CDR1 MNHNY and CDR2 SVGAGI (reference sequence). The CDR3 sequence is 19 residues long. In nucleotides, the CDR3 is TGTGCCAGCAGTCCCTCTTTCCTCTCACCCTTCTATAGCAATCAGCCCCAGCATTTT. The encoded protein is CASSPSFLSPFYSNQPQHF.

The sample holds one count of this clone. This chain links TRBV2 with TRBJ1-4; the match to TRBD1 covers 8 bases. With V trimmed by 2 bases and J by 4 bases, 3 bases remained unmatched. CDR1 SNHLY and CDR2 FYNNEI come from the germline V gene. The CDR3 extends over 15 amino acids. CDR3 protein: CASSERTGLNEKLFF. For the CDR3, the DNA is TGTGCCAGCAGTGAACGGACAGGGCTTAATGAAAAACTGTTTTTT.

J is TRBJ2-4 and V is TRBV5-5, with unresolved D. The germline CDR1 and CDR2 sequences are SGHKS and YYEKEE (reference sequence). Deletions cut 4 bases from V and 1 base from J, with 18 bases between. The length of the CDR3 is 17 residues. The DNA for the CDR3 is TGTGCCAGCAGCCACTTTGGCTCAGGTTCGGCCAAAAACATTCAGTACTTC. Residues: CASSHFGSGSAKNIQYF. Full variable domain (missing parts from reference TRBV5-5 and TRBJ2-4): DAGVTQSPTHLIKTRGQQVTLRCSPISGHKSVSWYQQVLGQGPQFIFQYYEKEERGRGNFPDRFSARQFPNYSSELNVNALLLGDSALYLCASSHFGSGSAKNIQYFGAGTRLSVL.

This clone was observed once. The chain uses TRBV4-1 and TRBJ2-2, with D perhaps matching TRBD2 (6 bases). Looked up from germline, CDR1 is MGHRA and CDR2 is YSYEKL. The V end was cut by 3 bases, the J end by 0 bases, with 11 bases between. The CDR3 is 16 residues long. The CDR3: CASSQRDYPNTGELFF. The CDR3 DNA reads as TGCGCCAGCAGCCAGCGGGATTACCCGAACACCGGGGAGCTGTTTTTT.

CDR3 region: CASSYRAADLQHF. The CDR3 bases are TGTGCCAGCAGCTACAGGGCGGCCGACCTCCAGCATTTT. V usage is TRBV27 and J usage is TRBJ1-5, with a tentative D call TRBD1 (6 bases). The V and J ends lost 6 bases and 12 bases respectively, with 18 bases between them. In germline, CDR1 is MNHEY, CDR2 SMNVEV (reference sequence). CDR3 length equals 13 residues.

The chain is built from TRBV30 and TRBJ2-1; D perhaps matches TRBD2 (6 bases). Germline CDR1 is GTSNPN and CDR2 is SVGIG (reference sequence). CDR3 size: 16 residues. V dropped 3 bases and J dropped 0 bases, with 15 bases sitting between them. The CDR3 DNA reads TGTGCCTGGAGAGAAGGCGGGGCAAGCTCCTACAATGAGCAGTTCTTC. Translating it yields CAWREGGASSYNEQFF.

V is TRBV18 and J is TRBJ1-4; TRBD1 agrees at 7 bases. The length of the CDR3 is 13 residues. In germline, CDR1 is KGHSH, CDR2 LQKENI. Trimming took 6 bases from V and 5 from J; bases not matched to a gene: 3. CDR3 sequence (DNA): TGTGCCAGCTCGCCGGGACAGAATGAAAAACTGTTTTTT. Amino acids: CASSPGQNEKLFF. Filled out from reference TRBV18 and TRBJ1-4, the complete variable domain reads NAGVMQNPRHLVRRRGQEARLRCSPMKGHSHVYWYRQLPEEGLKFMVYLQKENIIDESGMPKERFSAEFPKEGPSILRIQQVVRGDSAAYFCASSPGQNEKLFFGSGTQLSVL.

The gene calls are TRBV4-1 and TRBJ2-7; D perhaps matches TRBD1 (5 bases). CDR3 length: 15 residues. Between the trimmed V and J ends, which lost 0 bases and 5 bases, there was a span of 14 bases. Germline CDR1 and CDR2: MGHRA and YSYEKL. CDR3 DNA sequence: TGCGCCAGCAGCCAAGATTGGCTACAGGACGACGAGCAGTACTTC. Its protein product is CASSQDWLQDDEQYF.

The J gene is TRBJ1-4, the V gene TRBV27, with D possibly being TRBD1 (5 bases). V was cut by 7 bases and J by 5 bases, with 14 bases left in between. CDR1 MNHEY and CDR2 SMNVEV come from the germline V gene (reference sequence). CDR3 length equals 14 residues. CDR3 bases: TGTGCCAGCACCGACGCTGGACAAAATGAAAAACTGTTTTTT. It specifies CASTDAGQNEKLFF. The full variable domain, completed using reference TRBV27 and TRBJ1-4, is EAQVTQNPRYLITVTGKKLTVTCSQNMNHEYMSWYRQDPGLGLRQIYYSMNVEVTDKGDVPEGYKVSRKEKRNFPLILESPSPNQTSLYFCASTDAGQNEKLFFGSGTQLSVL.

This clone was detected only a few times. The genes are TRBV7-3 and TRBJ2-7; tentatively, D is TRBD2 (5 bases). Germline lookup yields CDR1 SGHTA and CDR2 FQGTGA. The CDR3 totals 14 residues. V lost 5 bases and J 7 bases, leaving 18 bases between the germline ends. The CDR3 here is CASSAGLAWGEQYF. CDR3 DNA: TGTGCCAGCAGCGCCGGACTGGCCTGGGGAGAGCAGTACTTC.

This clone was counted a single time. V is TRBV5-6 and J is TRBJ1-1; D is unresolved. Germline V gives CDR1 SGHDT, CDR2 YYEEEE. There are 15 residues in the CDR3. Trimming cost V 2 bases and J 1 base, with 12 bases left between them. The CDR3 nucleotides read TGTGCCAGCAGCTTTTACAGTCTTGGGAACACTGAAGCTTTCTTT. Translation gives CASSFYSLGNTEAFF.

The J gene is TRBJ2-1, the V gene TRBV6-1; the D is unclear. Trimming pared 3 bases from V and 8 bases from J, leaving 11 bases between. Germline CDR1 reads MNHNS; CDR2 reads SASEGT. This CDR3 contains 13 residues. CDR3: CASSEFLDDEQFF. For the CDR3, the DNA is TGTGCCAGCAGTGAGTTCCTAGACGATGAGCAGTTCTTC.

The chain links TRBV27 to TRBJ2-3; D is undetermined. Trimming took 3 bases from V and 1 from J, leaving 11 bases between them. This CDR3 spans 15 amino acids. The germline CDR1 and CDR2 sequences are MNHEY and SMNVEV (reference sequence). CDR3 coding DNA: TGTGCCAGCAGTTTGTTGGCGGTTGGCACAGATACGCAGTATTTT. This encodes CASSLLAVGTDTQYF.

This chain joins TRBV5-1 and TRBJ1-5; D might be TRBD1 (5 bases). Germline values: CDR1 SGHRS, CDR2 YFSETQ. The V and J ends lost 0 bases and 5 bases respectively, with 12 bases between them. CDR3 length equals 15 residues. CDR3 sequence (DNA): TGCGCCAGCAGCTTGGCCGGGGGGGAGGATCAGCCCCAGCATTTT. Protein product: CASSLAGGEDQPQHF.

For the CDR3, the DNA is TGTGCCAGCAGTTTGATCAGCGGGAGCTCCTACGAGCAGTACTTC. Translating gives CASSLISGSSYEQYF. The chain is built from TRBV28 and TRBJ2-7; 8 bases align to TRBD2. There are 15 residues in the CDR3. CDR1 is MDHEN and CDR2 is SYDVKM in the germline V gene. V was pared by 3 bases and J by 0 bases, with 4 bases of the junction left unmatched.

This clone was picked up one time. The V call is TRBV30, the J call TRBJ2-5; D may be TRBD2 (5 bases). This CDR3 is 13 amino acids long. Germline V CDR1 and CDR2: GTSNPN, SVGIG (reference sequence). V was cut by 2 bases and J by 4 bases, with 11 bases left in between. As DNA, the CDR3 is TGTGCCTGGAGTTATGGGAGTGGAGAGACCCAGTACTTC. Its protein is CAWSYGSGETQYF.

The gene calls are TRBV7-2 and TRBJ2-3, with unresolved D. Germline-derived CDR1 and CDR2 are SGHTA and FQGNSA. There are 13 residues in the CDR3. Trimming took off 2 bases at V and 4 bases at J, with 7 bases between the two ends. CDR3 sequence (DNA): TGTGCCAGCAGCTTAAACCCAGCAGATACGCAGTATTTT. This sequence encodes CASSLNPADTQYF.

The gene calls are TRBV2 and TRBJ2-4; TRBD2 agrees at 12 bases. This CDR3 has 15 residues. Germline CDR1 is SNHLY and CDR2 is FYNNEI. J gave up 6 bases and V 8 bases, and 8 bases lay outside the gene matches. The CDR3 DNA reads TGTGCCAGCCAGACTAGCGGGAGTCCGGGAAACATTCAGTACTTC. The encoded protein is CASQTSGSPGNIQYF.

V gene TRBV5-6 combines with J gene TRBJ1-4; D might be TRBD1 (6 bases). The CDR3 is made up of 14 amino acids. Germline V gives CDR1 SGHDT, CDR2 YYEEEE. Deletions cut 8 bases from V and 4 bases from J, with 15 bases between. As DNA, the CDR3 is TGTGCCAGTACTCAGGGGCAATTTAATGAAAAACTGTTTTTT. Translating it yields CASTQGQFNEKLFF.

V is TRBV10-3 and J is TRBJ1-6, with TRBD1 matching 7 bases. Germline V gives CDR1 ENHRY, CDR2 SYGVKD. This CDR3 comprises 16 residues. Trimming at V came to 0 bases and at J to 5 bases, leaving 4 bases not matched to a gene. CDR3 region: CAISESMGQNNSPLHF. CDR3 nucleotide sequence: TGTGCCATCAGTGAGTCCATGGGACAGAATAATTCACCCCTCCACTTT.

The chain employs TRBV7-9 and TRBJ2-5; TRBD1 aligns across 7 bases. Trimming took 2 bases from V and 1 from J; bases not matched to a gene: 10. CDR3 length equals 17 residues. Germline assignment: CDR1 SEHNR and CDR2 FQNEAQ (reference sequence). CDR3: CASSLTRDRGFQETQYF. The CDR3 coding sequence is TGTGCCAGCAGCTTAACCCGGGACAGAGGATTCCAAGAGACCCAGTACTTC.

The DNA of the CDR3 is TGTGCCAGCAGCCAAGGGGCGTCCACCGGGGAGCTGTTTTTT. Amino acids: CASSQGASTGELFF. The chain joins TRBV7-3 to TRBJ2-2; the D gene is possibly TRBD1 (5 bases). The germline V and J ends were trimmed by 5 bases and 4 bases, with 11 bases remaining between them. Germline CDR1 reads SGHTA; CDR2 reads FQGTGA. The CDR3 is 14 amino acids.

The chain joins TRBV6-1 to TRBJ1-1; D remains unclear. The CDR3 runs 12 residues. Trimming took 5 bases from V and 2 from J, leaving 6 bases between them. From germline, CDR1 is MNHNS and CDR2 SASEGT. The CDR3 nucleotides are TGTGCCAGCAGTCGTCCTAACACTGAAGCTTTCTTT. As protein: CASSRPNTEAFF.

This clone appeared a single time. The chain couples TRBV3-1 (or the pseudogene TRBV3-2) to TRBJ1-5, with a possible D match to TRBD1 (5 bases). Per germline, CDR1 LGHDT and CDR2 YNNKEL (reference sequence). The length of the CDR3 is 15 residues. V dropped 0 bases and J dropped 2 bases, with 8 bases sitting between them. As DNA, the CDR3 is TGTGCCAGCAGCCAAGATCAGGGTGGCAATCAGCCCCAGCATTTT. Amino acid sequence: CASSQDQGGNQPQHF.

This chain connects TRBV18 to TRBJ2-1; D possibly corresponds to TRBD2 (5 bases). V lost 3 bases and J 8 bases, leaving 8 bases between the germline ends. This CDR3 contains 12 residues. Looked up from germline, CDR1 is KGHSH and CDR2 is LQKENI. The CDR3 spells CASSPLADEQFF. The CDR3 region has the DNA TGTGCCAGCTCACCGCTAGCCGATGAGCAGTTCTTC.